These T cell receptor beta chains were read from a single sample in a study of OX40 agonist ivuxolimab in advanced cancers. Using immunoSEQ multiplex PCR, the repertoire was profiled, and TCRdb retains in-frame clones only, with some absent. The sample records approximately 44,000 clones, approximately 86% being singletons. The sequencing here drew on CD4+ or CD8+ T cells sorted from blood, taken in a trial of the OX40 agonist ivuxolimab. The receptor source for this set is an adult with an advanced solid tumor such as melanoma, head and neck, liver or kidney cancer. CDR3s include the opening cysteine and the closing phenylalanine or tryptophan. A D gene is named only where the DNA matches it firmly. Clone sizes are given selectively: once, few, many, or a class where the clone is expanded.

d_call: -; j_call: TRBJ1-4; v_call: TRBV6-5; clone_size: -; cdr3_nt: TGTGCCAGCAGTCGGGGCGTCAGTGAAAAACTGTTTTTT; cdr3_aa: CASSRGVSEKLFF
d_call: -; j_call: TRBJ1-5; v_call: TRBV28; clone_size: -; cdr3_nt: TGTGCCAGCAGTTTATTTAGGGAGCCCCAGCATTTT; cdr3_aa: CASSLFREPQHF
d_call: TRBD1; j_call: TRBJ1-2; v_call: TRBV7-2; clone_size: -; cdr3_nt: TGTGCCAGCAGCTTGGCGGACAGGAACTATGGCTACACCTTC; cdr3_aa: CASSLADRNYGYTF
d_call: TRBD2; j_call: TRBJ2-7; v_call: TRBV7-2; clone_size: -; cdr3_nt: TGTGCCAGCAGGACTAGCGGCTTATACGAGCAGTACTTC; cdr3_aa: CASRTSGLYEQYF
d_call: -; j_call: TRBJ1-2; v_call: TRBV28; clone_size: -; cdr3_nt: TGTGCAACGGGTAACTATGGCTACACCTTC; cdr3_aa: CATGNYGYTF
d_call: -; j_call: TRBJ2-1; v_call: TRBV28; clone_size: once; cdr3_nt: TGTGCCAGCAGTTTAAGCCTGAATGAGCAGTTCTTC; cdr3_aa: CASSLSLNEQFF
d_call: -; j_call: TRBJ2-6; v_call: TRBV6-6; clone_size: -; cdr3_nt: TGTGCCAGCAGCTCACCGACCCTCTCTGGGGCCAACGTCCTGACTTTC; cdr3_aa: CASSSPTLSGANVLTF
d_call: -; j_call: TRBJ2-1; v_call: TRBV11-3; clone_size: once; cdr3_nt: TGTGCAAGTGGGGGTGGAAATGAGCAGTTCTTC; cdr3_aa: CASGGGNEQFF
d_call: -; j_call: TRBJ1-1; v_call: TRBV28; clone_size: -; cdr3_nt: TGTGCCAGCCGCCTCCCCCTGGCTGAAGCTTTCTTT; cdr3_aa: CASRLPLAEAFF
d_call: TRBD2; j_call: TRBJ2-1; v_call: TRBV10-2; clone_size: -; cdr3_nt: TGCGCCAGCGAGCCGGGACTAGCGGGGGGGTGGAATGAGCAGTTCTTC; cdr3_aa: CASEPGLAGGWNEQFF
d_call: TRBD2; j_call: TRBJ2-5; v_call: TRBV10-3; clone_size: -; cdr3_nt: TGTGCCATCATGGCGGGGGGCGAAGAGACCCAGTACTTC; cdr3_aa: CAIMAGGEETQYF
d_call: -; j_call: TRBJ2-7; v_call: TRBV11-2; clone_size: -; cdr3_nt: TGTGCCAGCAGCCCTATGCAGTATGTCTACGAGCAGTACTTC; cdr3_aa: CASSPMQYVYEQYF
d_call: -; j_call: TRBJ1-2; v_call: TRBV11-2; clone_size: -; cdr3_nt: TGTGCCAGCAGCTTAGAGTCGGGCGCCTATGGCTACACCTTC; cdr3_aa: CASSLESGAYGYTF
d_call: TRBD2; j_call: TRBJ2-2; v_call: TRBV18; clone_size: few; cdr3_nt: TGTGCCAGCTCACCACCGGGACTAGCGGCGAACACCGGGGAGCTGTTTTTT; cdr3_aa: CASSPPGLAANTGELFF
d_call: -; j_call: TRBJ2-7; v_call: TRBV7-2; clone_size: -; cdr3_nt: TGTGCCAGCAGCTTAATCCGCGAGCAGTACTTC; cdr3_aa: CASSLIREQYF
d_call: -; j_call: TRBJ1-1; v_call: TRBV6-5; clone_size: -; cdr3_nt: TGTGCCAGCAGTGAACTGACGGCGAACACTGAAGCTTTCTTT; cdr3_aa: CASSELTANTEAFF
d_call: TRBD1; j_call: TRBJ1-6; v_call: TRBV15; clone_size: -; cdr3_nt: TGTGCCACCAGCAGGGACAGGGGGTCCTATAATTCACCCCTCCACTTT; cdr3_aa: CATSRDRGSYNSPLHF
d_call: -; j_call: TRBJ1-3; v_call: TRBV19; clone_size: -; cdr3_nt: TGTGCCAGTAGTCGCCAGACGGATTCCGGAAACACCATATATTTT; cdr3_aa: CASSRQTDSGNTIYF
d_call: -; j_call: TRBJ1-2; v_call: TRBV5-1; clone_size: -; cdr3_nt: TGCGCCAGCAGCCTGCCCCGGGGGGGCGAGGACTCTGGCTACACCTTC; cdr3_aa: CASSLPRGGEDSGYTF
d_call: TRBD2; j_call: TRBJ2-1; v_call: TRBV18; clone_size: -; cdr3_nt: TGTGCCAGCTCCCGGACTAGCGGGGGGGATAGCTCCTACAATGAGCAGTTCTTC; cdr3_aa: CASSRTSGGDSSYNEQFF
d_call: -; j_call: TRBJ2-3; v_call: TRBV5-6; clone_size: -; cdr3_nt: TGTGCCAGCAGCGCAGGACAGACCACAGATACGCAGTATTTT; cdr3_aa: CASSAGQTTDTQYF
d_call: -; j_call: TRBJ1-6; v_call: TRBV29-1; clone_size: -; cdr3_nt: TGCAGCATTCTGGTAGACAGAAATTCACCCCTCCACTTT; cdr3_aa: CSILVDRNSPLHF
d_call: -; j_call: TRBJ1-6; v_call: TRBV7-2; clone_size: -; cdr3_nt: TGTGCCAGCAGCCGAATAACAGGGAGTCTGGATTCACCCCTCCACTTT; cdr3_aa: CASSRITGSLDSPLHF
d_call: -; j_call: TRBJ2-1; v_call: TRBV5-1; clone_size: -; cdr3_nt: TGCGCCAGCAGCCCGGGCGGCGAGTTCTACAATGAGCAGTTCTTC; cdr3_aa: CASSPGGEFYNEQFF
d_call: TRBD2; j_call: TRBJ2-5; v_call: TRBV7-9; clone_size: once; cdr3_nt: TGTGCCAGCAGCATTTACGGGGGGGGTCCCCAAGAGACCCAGTACTTC; cdr3_aa: CASSIYGGGPQETQYF
d_call: -; j_call: TRBJ2-5; v_call: TRBV7-2; clone_size: once; cdr3_nt: TGTGCCAGCAGCTTAGAGGCAGGGAGGTCCGAGACCCAGTACTTC; cdr3_aa: CASSLEAGRSETQYF